This TCR beta chain was profiled in a study of T cells after yellow fever vaccination. TCRdb analysed the 5' RACE reads with MiXCR anew, one entry per CDR3 protein. This sample has about 550,000 distinct CDR3 sequences; over 15% occur once, and the top ten carry approximately 15%. This receptor was identified in a man aged 30-40 years who received the YFV17D yellow fever vaccine. The source material was PBMCs, sampled 15 days after the yellow fever booster vaccination.

The DNA of the CDR3 is TGTGCCAGCAGCTTAAGTGGGGTAGCAGATACGCAGTATTTT. It specifies CASSLSGVADTQYF. This sequence joins TRBV7-8 and TRBJ2-3; D unresolved. Trimming pared 2 bases from V and 4 bases from J, leaving 10 bases between. The CDR3 is 14 residues long. The germline gives CDR1 SGHVS, CDR2 FQNEAQ.